These 24 T cell receptor beta chains share one sample of origin, sequenced in a study of PD-L1 blockade in urothelial cancer. The time point was: pretreatment peripheral blood. TCRdb's copy holds only in-frame clones and misses some; the assay was immunoSEQ multiplex PCR. There are about 79,000 clones in the sample; 85% occur only once, and roughly 7.3% lies in the top ten. The sequences come from PBMCs, collected around atezolizumab (anti-PD-L1) treatment. The receptors were sampled from a man in his forties or fifties with urothelial cancer.

Turning to this clone: This sample includes further DNA sequences coding for the same CDR3. The chain links TRBV5-1 to TRBJ1-5; D gene unclear. The CDR3 length is 13 residues. CDR1 is SGHRS, CDR2 YFSETQ, per germline. The V end lost 0 bases, the J end lost 4 bases, and 5 bases lay between the germline ends. The CDR3 DNA reads TGCGCCAGCAGCTTGGGTCAGAATCAGCCCCAGCATTTT. Its translation: CASSLGQNQPQHF.

The chain combines TRBV28 with TRBJ2-7; TRBD1 might be the D (7 bases). V gave up 1 base and J gave up 5 bases, with 18 bases separating them. This CDR3 region has 16 residues. CDR1 is MDHEN and CDR2 is SYDVKM in the germline V gene. CDR3 loop: CASSLSGRGRLDEQYF. The CDR3 bases are TGTGCCAGCAGTTTATCGGGCAGGGGGAGGTTGGACGAGCAGTACTTC.

The CDR3 nucleotides read TGTGCCAGCAGCGTCTTAGCGGGATCCGCCGGAGATACGCAGTATTTT. Residues: CASSVLAGSAGDTQYF. This sequence joins TRBV9 and TRBJ2-3; 8 positions agree with TRBD2. Trimming removed 2 bases from V and 5 bases from J; junction bases left unmatched: 10. From germline, CDR1 is SGDLS and CDR2 YYNGEE. This CDR3 spans 16 amino acids.

J is TRBJ2-2 and V is TRBV2, with D maybe TRBD1 (6 bases). Germline V gene sequence: CDR1 SNHLY, CDR2 FYNNEI. This CDR3 spans 14 amino acids. The V end lost 7 bases, the J end lost 5 bases, and 14 bases lay between the germline ends. The CDR3 region is CASKLQGMTGELFF. The CDR3 region has the DNA TGTGCCAGCAAACTACAGGGAATGACCGGGGAGCTGTTTTTT.

J is TRBJ2-7 and V is TRBV6-1; 8 bases match TRBD1. V lost 8 bases and J lost 3; bases outside the gene matches: 9. CDR3 length equals 14 residues. CDR1 is MNHNS and CDR2 is SASEGT in the germline V gene. The CDR3 bases are TGTGCCAGCCTGTCTCGGACAGGGTTCTACGAGCAGTACTTC. Protein sequence: CASLSRTGFYEQYF.

The chain couples TRBV30 to TRBJ2-7; D may be TRBD1 (6 bases). Between the trimmed V and J ends, which lost 2 bases and 3 bases, there was a span of 8 bases. This CDR3 has 12 residues. Germline CDR1 is GTSNPN and CDR2 is SVGIG (reference sequence). CDR3: CAWSRRGYEQYF. In nucleotides, the CDR3 is TGTGCCTGGAGTCGCAGGGGCTACGAGCAGTACTTC. The variable domain in full, with the rest retrieved from reference TRBV30 and TRBJ2-7, is SQTIHQWPATLVQPVGSPLSLECTVEGTSNPNLYWYRQAAGRGLQLLFYSVGIGQISSEVPQNLSASRPQDRQFILSSKKLLLSDSGFYLCAWSRRGYEQYFGPGTRLTVT.

The chain couples TRBV11-3 to TRBJ2-7; TRBD2 is a possible D gene (6 bases). V was trimmed by 1 base and J by 2 bases, leaving 15 bases between them. Germline values: CDR1 SGHNT, CDR2 YENEEA. CDR3 length: 16 amino acids. The CDR3 nucleotides are TGTGCCAGCAGCTTAGCAGGACCCGGCGGGGCCTACGAGCAGTACTTC. Amino acids: CASSLAGPGGAYEQYF.

A single count supports this clone. The gene calls are TRBV10-2 and TRBJ2-7; maybe TRBD2 (6 bases). Trimming shortened V by 8 bases and J by 2 bases, and 13 bases separated the two germline ends. This CDR3 contains 13 residues. The germline V gene has CDR1 WSHSY and CDR2 SAAADI. CDR3 amino acids: CASRLATTYEQYF. The CDR3 DNA is TGCGCCAGCCGGCTAGCGACCACCTACGAGCAGTACTTC.

The J gene is TRBJ2-1, the V gene TRBV5-1, with D tentatively TRBD2 (5 bases). Trimming took off 4 bases at V and 7 bases at J, with 9 bases between the two ends. In germline, CDR1 is SGHRS, CDR2 YFSETQ. The CDR3 covers 12 residues. This CDR3 is CASSLPGNEQFF. CDR3 DNA sequence: TGCGCCAGCAGCCTGCCGGGAAATGAGCAGTTCTTC.

The J gene is TRBJ1-2, the V gene TRBV5-5; 10 bases map to TRBD1. V lost 4 bases and J lost 6; bases outside the gene matches: 6. CDR3 length equals 14 residues. Germline lookup yields CDR1 SGHKS and CDR2 YYEKEE (reference sequence). DNA of the CDR3: TGTGCCAGCAGCGCCGACAGGGGGCGGAATGGCTACACCTTC. This encodes CASSADRGRNGYTF.

The V and J genes are TRBV27 and TRBJ2-5, with a possible D match to TRBD2 (5 bases). Germline CDR1 and CDR2: MNHEY and SMNVEV (reference sequence). The V and J ends lost 1 base and 5 bases respectively, with 11 bases between them. The length of the CDR3 is 14 residues. This chain's CDR3 is CASSLLRERETQYF. DNA of the CDR3: TGTGCCAGCAGTTTATTAAGGGAGAGGGAGACCCAGTACTTC.

The genes are TRBV7-9 and TRBJ2-3, with 8 bases that match TRBD1. Germline trimming cut 5 bases from V and 8 bases from J; bases unmatched to any gene: 12. The CDR3 is 15 amino acids. Germline V gives CDR1 SEHNR, CDR2 FQNEAQ (reference sequence). In nucleotides, the CDR3 is TGTGCCAGCAGCCCAGGGGGCGCAAGGACTGGTACGCAGTATTTT. Its translation: CASSPGGARTGTQYF.

The V call is TRBV11-3, the J call TRBJ2-2, with 9 bases aligning to TRBD2. The CDR3 sequence is 16 residues long. Losses at the gene ends were 1 base for V and 5 bases for J; bases not matched to a gene: 5. Germline assignment: CDR1 SGHNT and CDR2 YENEEA. CDR3 protein: CASSLGLAGKTGELFF. The CDR3 nucleotides are TGTGCCAGCAGCTTAGGGCTAGCGGGAAAGACCGGGGAGCTGTTTTTT.

This clone has a single count. The chain combines TRBV19 with TRBJ1-4; TRBD1 matches 10 bases. V lost 5 bases to trimming and J lost 7 bases; unmatched junction nucleotides: 16. Germline CDR1 and CDR2: LNHDA and SQIVND (reference sequence). CDR3 length: 18 residues. The CDR3, as DNA: TGTGCCAGTAGTGGTTCTGGGACAGGGGCGCGATATGGTGAAAAACTGTTTTTT. This translates into CASSGSGTGARYGEKLFF. The whole variable domain, filled in from reference TRBV19 and TRBJ1-4, reads DGGITQSPKYLFRKEGQNVTLSCEQNLNHDAMYWYRQDPGQGLRLIYYSQIVNDFQKGDIAEGYSVSREKKESFPLTVTSAQKNPTAFYLCASSGSGTGARYGEKLFFGSGTQLSVL.

As DNA, the CDR3 is TGTGCCAGCAGCGTTCTCGATACCGGGACAAATGAAGCTTTCTTT. Its protein is CASSVLDTGTNEAFF. V and J are TRBV9 and TRBJ1-1, with TRBD1 as a possible D gene (6 bases). V was trimmed by 2 bases and J by 7 bases, leaving 18 bases between them. Per germline, CDR1 SGDLS and CDR2 YYNGEE. This CDR3 region has 15 residues.

This rearrangement joins TRBV7-9 to TRBJ1-2; a weak D match, TRBD1 (6 bases). From germline, CDR1 is SEHNR and CDR2 FQNEAQ (reference sequence). Trimming left V 2 bases short and J 8 bases short, with 15 bases between. The CDR3 loop spans 14 amino acids. The CDR3 sequence: CASSLKGQGSGYTF. The CDR3 DNA follows: TGTGCCAGCAGCTTAAAAGGGCAGGGGAGCGGCTACACCTTC.

This clone was detected only once. The J gene is TRBJ2-2, the V gene TRBV2, with TRBD2 matching over 10 bases. Germline V lookup: CDR1 SNHLY, CDR2 FYNNEI. V lost 1 base and J lost 4; bases outside the gene matches: 9. The CDR3 extends over 18 amino acids. The CDR3 sequence is CASSEVLAGIDVTGELFF. CDR3 DNA sequence: TGTGCCAGCAGTGAAGTACTAGCGGGAATCGATGTCACCGGGGAGCTGTTTTTT.

The chain combines TRBV2 with TRBJ2-7; 10 bases map to TRBD1. The CDR3 is 12 residues long. Trimming took 8 bases from V and 5 from J; bases not matched to a gene: 3. Germline V gene data show CDR1 as SNHLY and CDR2 as FYNNEI. The CDR3 DNA is TGTGCCAGCGGGACAGGGGCGGACGAGCAGTACTTC. It yields the protein CASGTGADEQYF.

The rearrangement links TRBV18 to TRBJ2-7; D might be TRBD1 (6 bases). There are 14 residues in the CDR3. Trimming stripped 3 bases from V and 2 bases from J, with 11 bases between. Germline V gene lookup returns CDR1 KGHSH and CDR2 LQKENI. Here the CDR3 DNA reads TGTGCCAGCTCACCCCGGGACATTGCCTACGAGCAGTACTTC. Amino acid sequence: CASSPRDIAYEQYF.

The chain carries TRBV19 and TRBJ1-5; D gene uncertain. Germline loops: CDR1 LNHDA, CDR2 SQIVND (reference sequence). CDR3 length: 15 residues. Trimming took 1 base from V and 7 from J, leaving 14 bases between them. CDR3 coding DNA: TGTGCCAGTAGTATAGTGTACGGAGGCGTCCAGCCCCAGCATTTT. Translated: CASSIVYGGVQPQHF.

The V and J genes are TRBV27 and TRBJ2-7, with TRBD1 as a possible D gene (5 bases). Germline loops: CDR1 MNHEY, CDR2 SMNVEV (reference sequence). This CDR3 comprises 13 residues. V was pared by 7 bases and J by 6 bases, with 16 bases between. The CDR3 is CASKFSAGSEQYF. The CDR3 nucleotides are TGTGCCAGCAAATTCTCTGCAGGGTCCGAGCAGTACTTC.

The rearrangement uses TRBV4-1 and TRBJ1-2; no firm D call. V was clipped by 0 bases and J by 4 bases, with 12 bases between them. The CDR3 extends over 15 amino acids. Germline loops: CDR1 MGHRA, CDR2 YSYEKL. The CDR3 sequence is CASSQDQRVPYGYTF. The DNA of the CDR3 is TGCGCCAGCAGCCAAGATCAGAGGGTGCCCTATGGCTACACCTTC.

This chain links TRBV5-1 with TRBJ2-3; 12 positions agree with TRBD1. Germline V gives CDR1 SGHRS, CDR2 YFSETQ. The CDR3 spans 15 residues. Unmatched junction bases numbered 5, after V lost 3 bases and J lost 6 bases. The CDR3 nucleotides read TGCGCCAGCAGCTCGGGACAGGGGGCGAGTGATACGCAGTATTTT. This gives the protein CASSSGQGASDTQYF.

The chain joins TRBV11-2 to TRBJ1-2, with no clear D. This CDR3 has 13 amino acids. Trimming removed 5 bases from V and 2 bases from J, with 9 bases in between. Germline CDR1 is SGHAT and CDR2 is FQNNGV. The CDR3 DNA follows: TGTGCCAGCAGCGCAAACGGGAACTATGGCTACACCTTC. It encodes CASSANGNYGYTF. Drawing the rest from reference TRBV11-2 and TRBJ1-2, the complete variable domain is EAGVAQSPRYKIIEKRQSVAFWCNPISGHATLYWYQQILGQGPKLLIQFQNNGVVDDSQLPKDRFSAERLKGVDSTLKIQPAKLEDSAVYLCASSANGNYGYTFGSGTRLTVV.